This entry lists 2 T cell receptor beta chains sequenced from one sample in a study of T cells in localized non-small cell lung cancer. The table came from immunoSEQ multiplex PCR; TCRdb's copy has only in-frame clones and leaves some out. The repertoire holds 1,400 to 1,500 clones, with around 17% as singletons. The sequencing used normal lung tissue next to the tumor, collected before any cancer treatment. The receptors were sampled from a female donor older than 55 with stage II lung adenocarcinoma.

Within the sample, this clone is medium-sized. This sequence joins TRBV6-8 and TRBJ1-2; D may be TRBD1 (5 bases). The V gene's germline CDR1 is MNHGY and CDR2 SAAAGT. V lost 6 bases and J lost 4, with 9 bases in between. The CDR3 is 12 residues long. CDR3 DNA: TGTGCCAGCAGACTGCAGGGCTATGGCTACACCTTC. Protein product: CASRLQGYGYTF.

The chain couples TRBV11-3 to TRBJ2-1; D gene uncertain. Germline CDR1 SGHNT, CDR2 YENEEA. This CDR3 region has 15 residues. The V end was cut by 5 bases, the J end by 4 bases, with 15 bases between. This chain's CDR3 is CASSPGPSPYNEQFF. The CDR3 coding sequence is TGTGCCAGCAGCCCCGGCCCTAGTCCGTACAATGAGCAGTTCTTC.